The 19 T cell receptor beta chains below come from one sample, sequenced in a study of blood T cell repertoires in COVID-19. Sequencing used immunoSEQ multiplex PCR; TCRdb keeps in-frame clones, though not all of them. Of about 170,000 clones listed, roughly 86% are singletons. The sequenced sample consisted of peripheral blood. The source of these receptors is a man aged 60-69 years with COVID-19, enrolled during active disease.

The gene calls are TRBV6-2 or TRBV6-3 and TRBJ2-5; 8 bases fit TRBD2. From germline, CDR1 is MNHEY and CDR2 SVGEGT. This CDR3 is 17 amino acids long. The J segment lost 5 bases and the V segment lost 4 bases, leaving 15 bases of the junction unmatched. The CDR3 loop reads CASSSNPGTSRGETQYF. DNA for the CDR3: TGTGCCAGCAGTTCCAACCCCGGGACTAGTAGGGGGGAGACCCAGTACTTC.

This clone was seen a handful of times. A junction boundary mismatches the germline segment, possibly from a read error. The J gene is TRBJ2-1, the V gene TRBV7-3; D unresolved. The CDR3 has 11 residues. CDR1 is SGHTA, CDR2 FQGTGA, per germline. The chain's CDR3 is CASSIDKEQFF. DNA of the CDR3: TGTGCCAGCAGCATCGACAAGGAGCAGTTCTTC.

This clone was observed once. This chain links TRBV3-1 (or the pseudogene TRBV3-2) with TRBJ2-7, with TRBD1 matching over 7 bases. V dropped 5 bases and J dropped 5; count of bases not matched to a gene: 15. The germline gives CDR1 LGHDT, CDR2 YNNKEL (reference sequence). The CDR3 runs 16 residues. CDR3 sequence reads: CASSDAGGQGVHEQYF. The CDR3 coding sequence is TGTGCCAGCAGCGATGCGGGCGGGCAGGGGGTCCACGAGCAGTACTTC.

This clone was seen just once. The rearrangement links TRBV19 to TRBJ2-3; D gene unclear. Germline CDR1 is LNHDA and CDR2 is SQIVND (reference sequence). The germline V and J ends were trimmed by 3 bases and 2 bases, with 6 bases remaining between them. The CDR3 sequence is 13 residues long. DNA for the CDR3: TGTGCCAGTAGTATCCAGAACACAGATACGCAGTATTTT. Protein product: CASSIQNTDTQYF.

This chain connects TRBV2 to TRBJ2-2; 10 bases align to TRBD2. V dropped 10 bases and J dropped 2; count of bases not matched to a gene: 13. CDR3 size: 17 residues. In germline, CDR1 is SNHLY, CDR2 FYNNEI. The CDR3 bases are TGTGCCACCCTCGGAAAAGCGGGGGGGCGCAACACCGGGGAGCTGTTTTTT. Translation gives CATLGKAGGRNTGELFF.

As concerns this clone: This sample includes further DNA sequences coding for the same CDR3. This chain connects TRBV24-1 to TRBJ2-1; the D gene is possibly TRBD2 (7 bases). Germline V CDR1 and CDR2: KGHDR, SFDVKD. The CDR3 runs to 14 residues. V lost 5 bases and J lost 4, with 11 bases in between. The CDR3 DNA sequence: TGTGCCACCAGTGGGGGGGGCTCATACAATGAGCAGTTCTTC. This codes for CATSGGGSYNEQFF.

This clone appeared once. CDR3 amino acids: CASSPGGAGVEKLFF. The CDR3 coding sequence is TGTGCCAGCAGCCCTGGGGGGGCAGGAGTTGAAAAACTGTTTTTT. J is TRBJ1-4 and V is TRBV5-4; TRBD1 is a possible D gene (6 bases). The CDR3 spans 15 residues. Germline CDR1 SGHNT, CDR2 YYREEE (reference sequence). The ends were cut back, 4 bases at V and 7 bases at J, with 17 bases in the middle. The complete variable domain, with remaining parts taken from reference TRBV5-4 and TRBJ1-4, reads ETGVTQSPTHLIKTRGQQVTLRCSSQSGHNTVSWYQQALGQGPQFIFQYYREEENGRGNFPPRFSGLQFPNYSSELNVNALELDDSALYLCASSPGGAGVEKLFFGSGTQLSVL.

Worth noting for this clone: Different DNA sequences within this sample yield the same CDR3. The chain has TRBV6-5 and TRBJ2-7; TRBD1 is a possible D gene (6 bases). Germline V lookup: CDR1 MNHEY, CDR2 SVGAGI. The CDR3 has 14 residues. The V end lost 0 bases, the J end lost 4 bases, and 10 bases lay between the germline ends. The CDR3 nucleotides are TGTGCCAGCAGTTACTCCAGGGGTTCTTACGAGCAGTACTTC. Amino acid sequence: CASSYSRGSYEQYF.

This sequence joins TRBV5-6 and TRBJ2-7; 8 nucleotides match TRBD2. Germline V lookup: CDR1 SGHDT, CDR2 YYEEEE. Trimming cost V 2 bases and J 3 bases; bases outside gene matches: 13. This CDR3 contains 17 residues. The CDR3: CASSLRRGTSSLYEQYF. The CDR3 DNA reads TGTGCCAGCAGCTTACGTCGGGGGACTAGTTCCCTCTACGAGCAGTACTTC.

The chain links TRBV6-5 to TRBJ1-2; weak D call: TRBD1 (6 bases). CDR3 size: 14 residues. The ends were cut back, 4 bases at V and 6 bases at J, with 15 bases in the middle. Germline V lookup: CDR1 MNHEY, CDR2 SVGAGI. DNA for the CDR3: TGTGCCAGCAGTTTGGGGGGGCGAAGGGATGGCTACACCTTC. Translating gives CASSLGGRRDGYTF.

This chain uses TRBV28 with TRBJ2-7; D ambiguous. The CDR3 contains 14 residues. The V end lost 7 bases, the J end lost 0 bases, and 13 bases lay between the germline ends. Germline CDR1 is MDHEN and CDR2 is SYDVKM. CDR3 residues: CASTPGHSSYEQYF. Here the CDR3 DNA reads TGTGCCAGCACCCCCGGTCATAGCTCCTACGAGCAGTACTTC.

V usage is TRBV27 and J usage is TRBJ1-3, with TRBD1 identical over 7 bases. The ends lost 5 bases at V and 4 bases at J; junction bases unmatched: 8. The CDR3 runs 15 residues. CDR1 and CDR2 (germline): MNHEY, SMNVEV (reference sequence). Written as DNA, the CDR3 is TGTGCCAGCAGTACGACAGGGAGGTGGGGAAACACCATATATTTT. Protein sequence: CASSTTGRWGNTIYF.

The CDR3 protein is CASSLPTGYGYTF. DNA of the CDR3: TGTGCCAGCTCCCTTCCTACAGGCTATGGCTACACCTTC. The chain recombines TRBV5-4 with TRBJ1-2, with a tentative D call TRBD1 (5 bases). Germline loops: CDR1 SGHNT, CDR2 YYREEE (reference sequence). Trimming pared 7 bases from V and 4 bases from J, leaving 14 bases between. The length of the CDR3 is 13 residues. Complete variable domain (other parts from reference TRBV5-4 and TRBJ1-2): ETGVTQSPTHLIKTRGQQVTLRCSSQSGHNTVSWYQQALGQGPQFIFQYYREEENGRGNFPPRFSGLQFPNYSSELNVNALELDDSALYLCASSLPTGYGYTFGSGTRLTVV.

The rearrangement uses TRBV6-4 and TRBJ1-1, with D possibly being TRBD1 (5 bases). The CDR3 contains 14 residues. V lost 5 bases and J 1 base, leaving 11 bases between the germline ends. In germline, CDR1 is MRHNA, CDR2 SNTAGT. CDR3 residues: CASSPQGGNTEAFF. CDR3 bases: TGTGCCAGCAGTCCCCAGGGAGGGAACACTGAAGCTTTCTTT.

This chain connects TRBV3-1 (or the pseudogene TRBV3-2) to TRBJ1-1; a possible D gene is TRBD1 (6 bases). This CDR3 contains 15 residues. Per germline, CDR1 LGHDT and CDR2 YNNKEL (reference sequence). The ends were cut back, 3 bases at V and 6 bases at J, with 17 bases in the middle. DNA of the CDR3: TGTGCCAGCAGCCAGTTCGGGGGGCAAAAGGCTGAAGCTTTCTTT. Amino acid sequence: CASSQFGGQKAEAFF.

J is TRBJ2-5 and V is TRBV24-1; 9 bases are shared with TRBD1. Trimming removed 5 bases from V and 7 bases from J; junction bases left unmatched: 16. From germline, CDR1 is KGHDR and CDR2 SFDVKD. The CDR3 covers 17 residues. The CDR3: CATSVPGQGTLGGTQYF. CDR3 in DNA: TGTGCCACCAGTGTCCCGGGACAGGGAACTCTCGGAGGGACCCAGTACTTC.

V and J are TRBV11-2 and TRBJ2-5; 9 positions agree with TRBD1. Germline assignment: CDR1 SGHAT and CDR2 FQNNGV. This CDR3 region has 17 residues. The J segment lost 1 base and the V segment lost 5 bases, leaving 11 bases of the junction unmatched. CDR3 in amino acids: CASSTNPGTGPQETQYF. The DNA of the CDR3 is TGTGCCAGCAGCACCAATCCGGGGACAGGGCCCCAAGAGACCCAGTACTTC.

The chain recombines TRBV2 with TRBJ2-1, with TRBD2 matching 16 bases. The V and J ends lost 6 bases and 5 bases, in that order; junction bases with no gene match: 4. CDR1 SNHLY and CDR2 FYNNEI come from the germline V gene. The CDR3 covers 16 residues. Written as DNA, the CDR3 is TGTGCCAGCAGGGGGGGACTAGCGGGAGGGCACAATGAGCAGTTCTTC. This gives the protein CASRGGLAGGHNEQFF.

V gene TRBV7-3 combines with J gene TRBJ2-3; 12 nucleotides align to TRBD1. This CDR3 comprises 16 residues. Trimming at V came to 5 bases and at J to 5 bases, leaving 8 bases not matched to a gene. Germline V gene lookup returns CDR1 SGHTA and CDR2 FQGTGA. CDR3 sequence reads: CASSPKGQGAVDTQYF. In DNA, the CDR3 is TGTGCCAGCAGCCCGAAGGGACAGGGGGCAGTAGATACGCAGTATTTT.